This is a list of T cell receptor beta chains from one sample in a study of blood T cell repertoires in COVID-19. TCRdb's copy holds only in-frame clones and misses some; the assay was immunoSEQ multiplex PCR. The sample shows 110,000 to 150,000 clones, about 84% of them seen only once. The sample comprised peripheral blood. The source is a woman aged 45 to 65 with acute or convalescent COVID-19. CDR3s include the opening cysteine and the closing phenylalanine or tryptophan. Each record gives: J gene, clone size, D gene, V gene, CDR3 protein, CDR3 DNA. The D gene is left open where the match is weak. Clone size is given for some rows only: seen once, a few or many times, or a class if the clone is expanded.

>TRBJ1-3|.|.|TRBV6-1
CASSEEVGGLGGNTIYF
TGTGCCAGCAGTGAAGAAGTTGGGGGACTCGGCGGAAACACCATATATTTT
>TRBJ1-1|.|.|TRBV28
CASSLGGAPTGKARREAFF
TGTGCCAGCAGTTTAGGGGGGGCCCCTACCGGGAAAGCGCGGCGTGAAGCTTTCTTT
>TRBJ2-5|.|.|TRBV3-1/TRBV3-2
CASSQDSPAETQYF
TGTGCCAGCAGCCAAGATTCACCCGCGGAGACCCAGTACTTC
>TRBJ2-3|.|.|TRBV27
CASSLSIPPGHSTDTQYF
TGTGCCAGCAGTTTATCGATCCCCCCGGGACATAGCACAGATACGCAGTATTTT
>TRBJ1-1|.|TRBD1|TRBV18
CASSPPTTGANTEAFF
TGTGCCAGCTCACCACCTACGACAGGGGCCAACACTGAAGCTTTCTTT
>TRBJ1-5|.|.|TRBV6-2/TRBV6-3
CASSYDRNSNQPQHF
TGTGCCAGCAGTTATGACAGAAATAGCAATCAGCCCCAGCATTTT
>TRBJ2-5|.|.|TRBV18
CTSSPDAETQYF
TGTACCAGCTCACCTGATGCGGAGACCCAGTACTTC
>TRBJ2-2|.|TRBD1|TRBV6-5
CATTDRVNTGELFF
TGTGCCACGACGGACAGGGTAAACACCGGGGAGCTGTTTTTT
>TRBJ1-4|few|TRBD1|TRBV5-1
CASSLQDRLNEKLFF
TGCGCCAGCAGCTTGCAGGACAGGCTTAATGAAAAACTGTTTTTT
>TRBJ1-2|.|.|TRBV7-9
CASSLTFSNYGYTF
TGTGCCAGCAGCTTGACATTTTCTAACTATGGCTACACCTTC
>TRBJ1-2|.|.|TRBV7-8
CASSLGGAYGYTF
TGTGCCAGCAGCTTGGGAGGGGCTTATGGCTACACCTTC
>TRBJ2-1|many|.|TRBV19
CASTGLWEQFF
TGTGCCAGTACAGGGTTATGGGAGCAGTTCTTC
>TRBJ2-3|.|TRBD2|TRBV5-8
CASAGPSGNTDTQYF
TGTGCCAGCGCCGGCCCGAGCGGGAACACAGATACGCAGTATTTT
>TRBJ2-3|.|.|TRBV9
CASSVGTPSTDTQYF
TGTGCCAGCAGCGTAGGGACACCTAGCACAGATACGCAGTATTTT
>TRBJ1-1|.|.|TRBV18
CASSPPFELDTEAFF
TGTGCCAGCTCACCACCGTTCGAGCTTGACACTGAAGCTTTCTTT
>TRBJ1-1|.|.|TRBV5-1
CASSSGQMNTEAFF
TGCGCCAGCAGCTCCGGACAGATGAACACTGAAGCTTTCTTT
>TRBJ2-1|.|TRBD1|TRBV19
CASSAGGQRLPNEQFF
TGTGCCAGTAGTGCTGGGGGACAGCGACTCCCCAATGAGCAGTTCTTC
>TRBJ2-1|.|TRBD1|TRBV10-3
CAISESGTDEQFF
TGTGCCATCAGTGAGTCCGGGACAGACGAGCAGTTCTTC
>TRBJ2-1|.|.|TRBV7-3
CASSLIGAGPHNEQFF
TGTGCCAGCAGCTTAATTGGGGCAGGCCCCCACAATGAGCAGTTCTTC
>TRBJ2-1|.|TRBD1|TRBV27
CASSFTGGNEQFF
TGTGCCAGCAGTTTTACAGGGGGCAATGAGCAGTTCTTC
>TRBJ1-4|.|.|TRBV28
CASSSQQGAVEKLFF
TGTGCCAGCAGTTCGCAACAGGGAGCGGTGGAAAAACTGTTTTTT
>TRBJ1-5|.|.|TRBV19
CASSLELNQPQHF
TGTGCCAGTAGTCTAGAACTAAATCAGCCCCAGCATTTT
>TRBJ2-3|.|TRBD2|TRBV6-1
CASSEGGGSDTQYF
TGTGCCAGCAGTGAGGGCGGGGGGTCAGATACGCAGTATTTT
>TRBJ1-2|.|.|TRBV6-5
CASSYRGRETYGYTF
TGTGCCAGCAGTTACCGGGGTAGGGAGACCTATGGCTACACCTTC
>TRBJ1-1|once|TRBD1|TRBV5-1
CASSLGTGGAGTEAFF
TGCGCCAGCAGCTTGGGGACAGGGGGCGCAGGGACTGAAGCTTTCTTT
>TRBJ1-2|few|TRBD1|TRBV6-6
CASSPDRSYGYTF
TGTGCCAGCAGTCCGGACAGGTCCTATGGCTACACCTTC
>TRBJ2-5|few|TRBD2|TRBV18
CASSGGNQETQYF
TGTGCCAGCTCGGGAGGGAACCAAGAGACCCAGTACTTC
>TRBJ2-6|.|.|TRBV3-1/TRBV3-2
CASSQDLRNGISGANVLTF
TGTGCCAGCAGCCAAGATCTGAGGAACGGCATCTCTGGGGCCAACGTCCTGACTTTC
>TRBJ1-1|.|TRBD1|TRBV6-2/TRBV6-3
CASSWDRPNTEAFF
TGTGCCAGCAGCTGGGACAGACCGAACACTGAAGCTTTCTTT